The 24 T cell receptor beta chains reported below all come from one sample, sequenced in a study of cytomegalovirus exposure and HLA in healthy donors. PCR amplification relied on 60 Vbeta primers (plus 13 Jbeta primers). Sequencing was performed with immunoSEQ multiplex PCR; in TCRdb, only in-frame clones are kept and a portion is missing. Of fewer than 200,000 clones in the sample, roughly 80% are singletons; the top ten hold 4.5%. The sample taken for sequencing was PBMCs. These receptors all come from a woman in her 50s in good health and CMV-seropositive.

This chain joins TRBV6-4 and TRBJ2-7; D is undetermined. The V end lost 1 base, the J end lost 0 bases, and 16 bases lay between the germline ends. CDR1 is MRHNA, CDR2 SNTAGT, per germline. CDR3 length: 17 residues. This chain's CDR3 is CASSDCFWQDSSYEQYF. Here the CDR3 DNA reads TGTGCCAGCAGTGACTGCTTCTGGCAGGATAGCTCCTACGAGCAGTACTTC.

The CDR3 loop reads CASSPPGDNEQFF. DNA for the CDR3: TGTGCCAGCAGTCCTCCAGGGGACAATGAGCAGTTCTTC. The gene calls are TRBV28 and TRBJ2-1; possible D gene TRBD1, 6 bases. Germline V CDR1 and CDR2: MDHEN, SYDVKM. The V end lost 5 bases, the J end lost 5 bases, and 10 bases lay between the germline ends. The CDR3 length is 13 residues.

The chain links TRBV15 to TRBJ2-3; D not certain. Trimming took off 0 bases at V and 1 base at J, with 8 bases between the two ends. Germline values: CDR1 LNHNV, CDR2 YYDKDF (reference sequence). The CDR3 is 15 residues long. In DNA, the CDR3 is TGTGCCACCAGCAGAGATTGGCAGGGCACAGATACGCAGTATTTT. Its protein is CATSRDWQGTDTQYF.

The table lists this clone with a few counts. The chain links TRBV4-3 to TRBJ2-7, with 9 bases aligning to TRBD2. Germline CDR1 and CDR2: LGHNA and YSLEER. CDR3 size: 16 residues. Trimming removed 0 bases from V and 0 bases from J; junction bases left unmatched: 3. In DNA form, the CDR3 reads TGCGCCAGCAGCCAAGAACCGGGACTAGCCTCCTACGAGCAGTACTTC. Protein product: CASSQEPGLASYEQYF.

The chain recombines TRBV5-4 with TRBJ1-2, with TRBD1 matching over 7 bases. CDR1 is SGHNT, CDR2 YYREEE, per germline (reference sequence). The CDR3 loop spans 14 amino acids. With 4 bases clipped from V and 4 bases from J, the junction kept 7 bases outside the gene matches. The CDR3 protein is CASSRTGVTYGYTF. The CDR3 nucleotides read TGTGCCAGCAGCCGAACAGGGGTCACCTATGGCTACACCTTC.

This clone came up a few times. V usage is TRBV5-1 and J usage is TRBJ1-3, with 7 bases aligning to TRBD1. The junction had 2 bases not matched to a gene; V was cut back by 0 bases and J by 2 bases. This CDR3 region has 15 residues. Germline loops: CDR1 SGHRS, CDR2 YFSETQ. Here the CDR3 DNA reads TGCGCCAGCAGCTTGGCGGGGACAGCTGGAAACACCATATATTTT. Translation: CASSLAGTAGNTIYF.

The chain has TRBV2 and TRBJ2-5, with 9 nucleotides matching TRBD1. Germline assignment: CDR1 SNHLY and CDR2 FYNNEI. This CDR3 contains 15 residues. Unmatched junction bases numbered 16, after V lost 6 bases and J lost 11 bases. The CDR3 sequence: CASSPPGQGSGEQYF. Here the CDR3 DNA reads TGTGCCAGCAGCCCTCCGGGACAGGGTTCGGGAGAGCAGTACTTC.

The chain uses TRBV7-8 and TRBJ1-2, with D perhaps TRBD1 (5 bases). CDR1 and CDR2 (germline): SGHVS, FQNEAQ. The CDR3 is made up of 15 amino acids. V shed 3 bases and J shed 4 bases, with 15 bases lying between them. The CDR3 sequence is CASSFLAAGTYGYTF. CDR3 DNA sequence: TGTGCCAGCAGCTTTTTAGCGGCAGGGACCTATGGCTACACCTTC.

On this clone itself: In the same sample, other DNA sequences code for this CDR3. The chain is built from TRBV4-1 and TRBJ2-3; 10 nucleotides agree with TRBD2. CDR1 and CDR2 (germline): MGHRA, YSYEKL. The CDR3 totals 15 residues. J gave up 0 bases and V 4 bases, and 1 base lay outside the gene matches. This chain's CDR3 is CASSPSGGSTDTQYF. CDR3 DNA: TGCGCCAGCAGCCCTAGCGGGGGTAGCACAGATACGCAGTATTTT.

The chain uses TRBV5-1 and TRBJ2-7; 10 bases are shared with TRBD2. Germline values: CDR1 SGHRS, CDR2 YFSETQ. CDR3 length equals 17 residues. The trim removed 0 bases at V and 6 bases at J, leaving 12 bases unmatched. The CDR3, as DNA: TGCGCCAGCAGCTTGGTGTCTAGCGGGAGTGTGGCTAGCGAGCAGTACTTC. Protein product: CASSLVSSGSVASEQYF. The whole variable domain, remainder taken from reference TRBV5-1 and TRBJ2-7, is KAGVTQTPRYLIKTRGQQVTLSCSPISGHRSVSWYQQTPGQGLQFLFEYFSETQRNKGNFPGRFSGRQFSNSRSEMNVSTLELGDSALYLCASSLVSSGSVASEQYFGPGTRLTVT.

The CDR3 loop reads CASTLRSALPLNGYTF. Written as DNA, the CDR3 is TGTGCCAGTACCCTGAGGTCTGCTCTCCCTCTGAATGGCTACACCTTC. This chain links TRBV19 with TRBJ1-2; no clear D gene. Germline CDR1 is LNHDA and CDR2 is SQIVND (reference sequence). The V and J ends lost 7 bases and 6 bases respectively, with 24 bases between them. This CDR3 spans 16 amino acids.

This clone was detected once. The rearrangement uses TRBV19 and TRBJ1-1, with a weak D call TRBD1 (6 bases). The CDR3 covers 15 residues. The V and J ends lost 5 bases and 0 bases respectively, with 13 bases between them. CDR1 is LNHDA and CDR2 is SQIVND in the germline V gene (reference sequence). The CDR3 nucleotides read TGTGCCAGTAGTCCCGGGACAAACTTGAACACTGAAGCTTTCTTT. Its translation is CASSPGTNLNTEAFF.

The chain uses TRBV6-6 and TRBJ1-2, with 9 bases matching TRBD1. This CDR3 has 14 amino acids. The germline CDR1 and CDR2 sequences are MNHNY and SVGAGI (reference sequence). The V and J ends lost 7 bases and 4 bases, in that order; junction bases with no gene match: 7. The CDR3 loop is CASNRDRDIYGYTF. CDR3 bases: TGTGCCAGCAATCGGGACAGGGACATCTATGGCTACACCTTC.

V is TRBV2 and J is TRBJ2-5, with D perhaps matching TRBD2 (6 bases). V lost 3 bases and J lost 5, with 13 bases in between. The germline CDR1 and CDR2 sequences are SNHLY and FYNNEI. The CDR3 is 14 residues long. The CDR3 DNA follows: TGTGCCAGCAGTGACCCGGGGGAGAGCGAGACCCAGTACTTC. Its translation is CASSDPGESETQYF.

This chain joins TRBV11-3 and TRBJ1-1; D is perhaps TRBD1 (6 bases). The CDR3 is 13 residues long. Germline CDR1 is SGHNT and CDR2 is YENEEA. Trimming cost V 2 bases and J 4 bases, with 8 bases left between them. The CDR3 DNA sequence: TGTGCCAGCAGCTTACGCAGGGGCACTGAAGCTTTCTTT. Residues: CASSLRRGTEAFF. Complete variable domain (other parts from reference TRBV11-3 and TRBJ1-1): EAGVVQSPRYKIIEKKQPVAFWCNPISGHNTLYWYLQNLGQGPELLIRYENEEAVDDSQLPKDRFSAERLKGVDSTLKIQPAELGDSAVYLCASSLRRGTEAFFGQGTRLTVV.

The rearrangement uses TRBV4-3 and TRBJ2-5; weak D call: TRBD2 (7 bases). The CDR3 has 15 amino acids. Per germline, CDR1 LGHNA and CDR2 YSLEER. With 4 bases removed from V and 2 bases from J, the gap between germline ends came to 14 bases. DNA for the CDR3: TGCGCCAGCAGCCCCTCCGGGGGGCAACAAGAGACCCAGTACTTC. It translates to CASSPSGGQQETQYF.

The genes are TRBV5-1 and TRBJ2-1; tentative D call: TRBD1 (7 bases). The CDR3 is 15 residues long. Trimming removed 7 bases from V and 6 bases from J, with 20 bases in between. Germline loops: CDR1 SGHRS, CDR2 YFSETQ. This chain's CDR3 is CASQTGAGSLNEQFF. CDR3 sequence (DNA): TGCGCCAGCCAAACAGGGGCCGGGAGCCTCAATGAGCAGTTCTTC.

This chain joins TRBV6-1 and TRBJ1-5; D gene unclear. V gave up 3 bases and J gave up 5 bases, with 11 bases separating them. Germline assignment: CDR1 MNHNS and CDR2 SASEGT. The CDR3 totals 14 residues. The CDR3 DNA is TGTGCCAGCAGTGAGGTGCGGAAGGATCAGCCCCAGCATTTT. This sequence encodes CASSEVRKDQPQHF.

The chain recombines TRBV10-3 with TRBJ2-5; 8 nucleotides align to TRBD2. CDR1 is ENHRY and CDR2 is SYGVKD in the germline V gene. V shed 6 bases, J shed 5 bases, and the junction held 8 bases outside the gene matches. The CDR3 covers 14 residues. As DNA, the CDR3 is TGTGCCATCAGCACACGGGAGGGTGGGGAGACCCAGTACTTC. Translating it yields CAISTREGGETQYF.

The V and J genes are TRBV7-2 and TRBJ1-2, with TRBD1 identical over 8 bases. The V gene's germline CDR1 is SGHTA and CDR2 FQGNSA. Unmatched junction bases numbered 4, after V lost 5 bases and J lost 2 bases. The CDR3 has 14 residues. In nucleotides, the CDR3 is TGTGCCAGCAGCCCGGACAGGGCCAACTATGGCTACACCTTC. Translated: CASSPDRANYGYTF. The complete variable domain, with remaining parts taken from reference TRBV7-2 and TRBJ1-2, reads GAGVSQSPSNKVTEKGKDVELRCDPISGHTALYWYRQSLGQGLEFLIYFQGNSAPDKSGLPSDRFSAERTGGSVSTLTIQRTQQEDSAVYLCASSPDRANYGYTFGSGTRLTVV.

This clone has only one observation. The rearrangement uses TRBV4-2 and TRBJ1-1; D is unresolved. Deletions cut 4 bases from V and 5 bases from J, with 11 bases between. The CDR3 is 13 amino acids. Germline V CDR1 and CDR2: LGHNA, YNFKEQ. The CDR3 DNA sequence: TGTGCCAGCAGCCCCGCTCCGGGGACTGAAGCTTTCTTT. This translates into CASSPAPGTEAFF.

The V gene is TRBV7-9, the J gene TRBJ2-2; D gene uncertain. The CDR3 runs 15 residues. From germline, CDR1 is SEHNR and CDR2 FQNEAQ (reference sequence). Trimming pared 2 bases from V and 2 bases from J, leaving 9 bases between. The CDR3 nucleotides are TGTGCCAGCAGCTTACTACAGATTAACACCGGGGAGCTGTTTTTT. This sequence encodes CASSLLQINTGELFF.

The J gene is TRBJ2-2, the V gene TRBV6-6; D is possibly TRBD2 (5 bases). Germline lookup yields CDR1 MNHNY and CDR2 SVGAGI (reference sequence). This CDR3 comprises 16 residues. The V end was cut by 4 bases, the J end by 4 bases, with 16 bases between. CDR3 DNA: TGTGCCAGCAGTTCCCCCCGGGGAATGAGCACCGGGGAGCTGTTTTTT. Its translation: CASSSPRGMSTGELFF.

The chain couples TRBV4-3 to TRBJ1-1; 8 bases match TRBD1. Germline trimming cut 1 base from V and 4 bases from J; bases unmatched to any gene: 2. The germline CDR1 and CDR2 sequences are LGHNA and YSLEER. The CDR3 contains 14 residues. The CDR3 here is CASSQGQGSTEAFF. CDR3 bases: TGCGCCAGCAGCCAAGGACAGGGGAGCACTGAAGCTTTCTTT.